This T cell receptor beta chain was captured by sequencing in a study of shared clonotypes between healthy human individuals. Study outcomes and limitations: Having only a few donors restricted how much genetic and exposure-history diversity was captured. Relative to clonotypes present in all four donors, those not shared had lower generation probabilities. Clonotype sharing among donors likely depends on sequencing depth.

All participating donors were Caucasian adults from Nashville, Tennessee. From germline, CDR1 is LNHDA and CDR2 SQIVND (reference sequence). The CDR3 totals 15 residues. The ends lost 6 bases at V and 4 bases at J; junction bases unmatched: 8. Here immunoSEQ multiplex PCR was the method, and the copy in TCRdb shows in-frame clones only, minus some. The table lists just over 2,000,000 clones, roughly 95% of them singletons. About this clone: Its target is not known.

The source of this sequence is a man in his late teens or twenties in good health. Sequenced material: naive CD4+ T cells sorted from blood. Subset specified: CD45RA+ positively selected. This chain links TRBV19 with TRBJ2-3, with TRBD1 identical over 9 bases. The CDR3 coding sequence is TGTGCCAGTAGGCTACAGGGGGCGCAGGCAGATACGCAGTATTTT. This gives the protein CASRLQGAQADTQYF.